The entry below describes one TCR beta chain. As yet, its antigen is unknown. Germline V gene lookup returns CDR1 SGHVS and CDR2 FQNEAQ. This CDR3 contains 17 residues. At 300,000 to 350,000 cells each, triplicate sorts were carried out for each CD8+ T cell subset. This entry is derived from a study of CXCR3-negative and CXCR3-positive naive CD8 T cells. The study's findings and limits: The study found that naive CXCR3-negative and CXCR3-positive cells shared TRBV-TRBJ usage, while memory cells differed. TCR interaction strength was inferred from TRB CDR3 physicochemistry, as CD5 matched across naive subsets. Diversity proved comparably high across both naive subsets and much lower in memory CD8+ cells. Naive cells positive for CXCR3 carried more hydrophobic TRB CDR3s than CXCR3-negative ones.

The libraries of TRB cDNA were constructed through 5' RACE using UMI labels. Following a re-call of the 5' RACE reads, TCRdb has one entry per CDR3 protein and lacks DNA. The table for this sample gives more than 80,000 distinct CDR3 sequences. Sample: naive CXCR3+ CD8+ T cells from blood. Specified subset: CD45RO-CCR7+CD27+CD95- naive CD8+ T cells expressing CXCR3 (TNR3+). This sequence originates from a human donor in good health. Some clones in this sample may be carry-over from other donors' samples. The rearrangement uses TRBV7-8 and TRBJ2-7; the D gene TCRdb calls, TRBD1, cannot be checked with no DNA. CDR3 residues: CASSLAPSGTGSYEQYF.